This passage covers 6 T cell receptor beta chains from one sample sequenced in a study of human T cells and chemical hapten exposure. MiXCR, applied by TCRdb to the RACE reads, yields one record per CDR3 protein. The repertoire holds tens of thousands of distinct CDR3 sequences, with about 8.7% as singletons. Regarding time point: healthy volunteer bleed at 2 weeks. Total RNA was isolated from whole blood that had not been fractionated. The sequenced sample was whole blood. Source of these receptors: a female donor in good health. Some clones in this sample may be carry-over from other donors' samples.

CDR3 nucleotide sequence: TGTGCCAGCAGCTCCCTCCCGACAGGTGTCTCCTACGAGCAGTACTTC. It specifies CASSSLPTGVSYEQYF. The rearrangement links TRBV6-2 or TRBV6-3 to TRBJ2-7, with D possibly being TRBD1 (6 bases). The V end was cut by 6 bases, the J end by 0 bases, with 18 bases between. Germline V gene data show CDR1 as MNHEY and CDR2 as SVGEGT. The CDR3 extends over 16 amino acids.

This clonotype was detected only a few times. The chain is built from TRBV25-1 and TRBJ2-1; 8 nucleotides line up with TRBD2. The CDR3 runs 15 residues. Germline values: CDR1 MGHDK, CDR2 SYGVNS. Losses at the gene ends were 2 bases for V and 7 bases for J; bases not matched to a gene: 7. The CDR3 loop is CASSEPGGPRNEQFF. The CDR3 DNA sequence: TGTGCCAGCAGTGAACCGGGAGGGCCGAGGAATGAGCAGTTCTTC.

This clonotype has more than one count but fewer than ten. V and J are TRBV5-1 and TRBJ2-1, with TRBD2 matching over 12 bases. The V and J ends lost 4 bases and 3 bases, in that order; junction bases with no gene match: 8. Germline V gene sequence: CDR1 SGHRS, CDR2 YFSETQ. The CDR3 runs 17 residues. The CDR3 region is CASSTRLAGEFYNEQFF. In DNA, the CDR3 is TGCGCCAGCAGCACCAGACTAGCGGGAGAGTTCTACAATGAGCAGTTCTTC.

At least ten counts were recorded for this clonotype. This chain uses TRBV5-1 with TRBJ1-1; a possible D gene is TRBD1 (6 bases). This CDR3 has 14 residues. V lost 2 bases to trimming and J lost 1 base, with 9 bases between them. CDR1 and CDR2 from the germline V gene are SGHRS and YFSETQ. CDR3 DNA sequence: TGCGCCAGCAGCTTCGGACAGCCGAACACTGAAGCTTTCTTT. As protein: CASSFGQPNTEAFF.

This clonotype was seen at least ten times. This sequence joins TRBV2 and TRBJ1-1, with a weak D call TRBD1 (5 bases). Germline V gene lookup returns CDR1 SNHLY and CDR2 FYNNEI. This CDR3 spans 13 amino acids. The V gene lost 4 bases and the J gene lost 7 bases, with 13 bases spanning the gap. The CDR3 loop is CASSGQLASEAFF. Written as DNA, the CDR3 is TGTGCCAGCAGTGGACAGCTGGCTAGTGAAGCTTTCTTT.

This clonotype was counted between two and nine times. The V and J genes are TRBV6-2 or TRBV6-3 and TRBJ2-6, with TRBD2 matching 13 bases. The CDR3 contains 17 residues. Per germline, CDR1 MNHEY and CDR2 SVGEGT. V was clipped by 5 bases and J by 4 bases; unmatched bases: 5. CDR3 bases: TGTGCCAGCAGTACACTAGCGGGAGGGCTCGGGGCCAACGTCCTGACTTTC. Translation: CASSTLAGGLGANVLTF.